This entry lists 7 T cell receptor beta chains sequenced from one sample in a study of T cells after yellow fever vaccination. TCRdb called the 5' RACE reads again in MiXCR, with one record for every CDR3 protein. Of about 350,000 distinct CDR3 sequences listed, around 8.1% are singletons. Sequences were derived from PBMCs, sampled about 41 days after the first yellow fever vaccination. These receptors all come from a man between 18 and 35 years old who received the YFV17D yellow fever vaccine.

This clonotype occurred a few times. V and J are TRBV4-2 and TRBJ2-5; D unclear. The germline V gene encodes CDR1 LGHNA and CDR2 YNFKEQ. With 0 bases removed from V and 5 bases from J, the gap between germline ends came to 16 bases. The CDR3 has 16 residues. The chain's CDR3 is CASSQEAPRATETQYF. As DNA, the CDR3 is TGTGCCAGCAGCCAAGAGGCCCCCCGGGCGACGGAGACCCAGTACTTC.

The chain recombines TRBV7-3 with TRBJ2-3, with TRBD2 matching 13 bases. CDR3 size: 16 residues. Germline V lookup: CDR1 SGHTA, CDR2 FQGTGA. The J segment lost 10 bases and the V segment lost 4 bases, leaving 11 bases of the junction unmatched. The CDR3 DNA reads as TGTGCCAGCAGCTCATCCGGGACTAGCGGGATGGATTCGCAGTATTTT. Translation gives CASSSSGTSGMDSQYF.

V is TRBV20-1 and J is TRBJ2-1, with D perhaps TRBD2 (6 bases). This CDR3 is built from 16 residues. Germline values: CDR1 DFQATT, CDR2 SNEGSKA (reference sequence). V lost 6 bases, J lost 0 bases, and 18 bases lay in between. CDR3 DNA sequence: TGCAGTGCACAACGCGGACTACAAAGCTCCTACAATGAGCAGTTCTTC. Its translation is CSAQRGLQSSYNEQFF.

The rearrangement joins TRBV9 to TRBJ2-5; D is possibly TRBD1 (7 bases). CDR3 size: 15 residues. Germline loops: CDR1 SGDLS, CDR2 YYNGEE. Trimming cost V 3 bases and J 2 bases, with 14 bases left between them. CDR3 protein: CASSASGGRQETQYF. The CDR3 DNA is TGTGCCAGCAGCGCTTCAGGGGGGAGGCAAGAGACCCAGTACTTC.

The gene calls are TRBV29-1 and TRBJ2-5, with no clear D. This CDR3 comprises 13 residues. V gave up 5 bases and J gave up 7 bases, with 17 bases separating them. Germline V gene sequence: CDR1 SQVTM, CDR2 ANQGSEA. The CDR3: CSVFISLLGTQYF. The CDR3 nucleotides are TGCAGCGTTTTCATCTCCCTGCTGGGGACCCAGTACTTC. Combining the CDR3 with reference TRBV29-1 and TRBJ2-5 gives the whole variable domain SAVISQKPSRDICQRGTSLTIQCQVDSQVTMMFWYRQQPGQSLTLIATANQGSEATYESGFVIDKFPISRPNLTFSTLTVSNMSPEDSSIYLCSVFISLLGTQYFGPGTRLLVL.

A few counts support this clonotype. This chain connects TRBV6-1 to TRBJ2-3; the D gene could be TRBD1 or TRBD2 (6 bases each). The CDR3 has 16 residues. Deletions cut 6 bases from V and 3 bases from J, with 19 bases between. CDR1 is MNHNS and CDR2 is SASEGT in the germline V gene. The CDR3 DNA is TGTGCCAGCAGACCGGGGGCGGGGCTTATGACAGATACGCAGTATTTT. Amino acid sequence: CASRPGAGLMTDTQYF.

There are a few counts of this clonotype. The chain recombines TRBV10-3 with TRBJ1-3, with 7 bases aligning to TRBD1. The germline CDR1 and CDR2 sequences are ENHRY and SYGVKD. The CDR3 covers 14 residues. The ends lost 8 bases at V and 4 bases at J; junction bases unmatched: 8. DNA of the CDR3: TGTGCCATCGGCCGACAGGGAGTCGGAAACACCATATATTTT. This sequence encodes CAIGRQGVGNTIYF.